These T cell receptor beta chains were read from a single sample in a study of blood T cell repertoires in COVID-19. Produced via immunoSEQ multiplex PCR; TCRdb's table is partial and in-frame only. The profile shows 300,000 to 350,000 clones, 87% of them singletons. The sequencing sample was made of peripheral blood. The receptors were gathered from a man younger than 30 with active or convalescent COVID-19. CDR3s include the opening cysteine and the closing phenylalanine or tryptophan. The D gene is left open where the match is weak. Clone size is not always given. Where it is, it says once, few, many or a class for expanded clones.

j_gene,abundance,v_gene,d_gene,CDR3nt,CDR3aa
TRBJ1-1,few,TRBV19,TRBD1,TGTGCCAGTACCCTACAGGGGGCCAACACTGAAGCTTTCTTT,CASTLQGANTEAFF
TRBJ1-5,few,TRBV7-2,NA,TGTGCCAGCAGCTCGTCGGCGGGGGCGTTGGCCCAGCATTTT,CASSSSAGALAQHF
TRBJ2-7,NA,TRBV27,NA,TGTGCCAGCAGCTCAAACTTCTACGAGCAGTACTTC,CASSSNFYEQYF
TRBJ2-3,NA,TRBV7-9,TRBD2,TGTGCCAGCAGGAAAGCGGGGGGGCGCATAGATACGCAGTATTTT,CASRKAGGRIDTQYF
TRBJ2-7,once,TRBV5-5,NA,TGTGCCAGCAGCTTGGTTGCTAGATCCTACGAGCAGTACTTC,CASSLVARSYEQYF
TRBJ2-5,NA,TRBV2,TRBD1,TGTGCCAGCAGTTACGGGGGAACCGGGACAGGGGGCATGTGGGAGACCCAGTACTTC,CASSYGGTGTGGMWETQYF
TRBJ2-1,NA,TRBV29-1,NA,TGCAGCGTTGGCGGGCGGGCTGTTAGCGCCGGCAATGAGCAGTTCTTC,CSVGGRAVSAGNEQFF
TRBJ2-3,NA,TRBV19,NA,TGTGCCAGTAGTTTAACAGATACGCAGTATTTT,CASSLTDTQYF
TRBJ2-7,NA,TRBV18,TRBD1,TGTGCCAGCTCATTCTCAGGGGGCAATTTCGAGCAGTACTTC,CASSFSGGNFEQYF
TRBJ2-2,NA,TRBV28,NA,TGTGCCAGCACCATGAGCTCACTCGGGGAGCTGTTTTTT,CASTMSSLGELFF
TRBJ2-2,NA,TRBV7-8,NA,TGTGCCAGCAGCTCCCTCCGTTTTCTGAACACCGGGGAGCTGTTTTTT,CASSSLRFLNTGELFF
TRBJ2-5,once,TRBV7-2,TRBD2,TGTGCCAGCAGATATATGGGACTAGCTCCAGAGACCCAGTACTTC,CASRYMGLAPETQYF
TRBJ2-1,NA,TRBV5-1,TRBD1,TGCGCCAGCAGTTTGACAGGGGACCCCTACAATGAGCAGTTCTTC,CASSLTGDPYNEQFF
TRBJ1-2,once,TRBV9,NA,TGTGCCAGCAGCCTCGGAGCTAACTATGGCTACACCTTC,CASSLGANYGYTF
TRBJ2-1,NA,TRBV21-1,NA,TGTGCCAGCAGCTCGAAAGGACAGTTCCCTAAGAATGAGCAGTTCTTC,CASSSKGQFPKNEQFF
TRBJ1-1,NA,TRBV14,NA,TGTGCCAGCAGCCAAGATATCAAGGACATACGTCTCCCTGAAGCTTTCTTT,CASSQDIKDIRLPEAFF
TRBJ2-5,NA,TRBV18,NA,TGTGCCAGCTCACCTACCAAGGGGGAGACCCAGTACTTC,CASSPTKGETQYF
TRBJ2-1,NA,TRBV5-1,NA,TGCGCCAGCAGCATACTAGAGGGGGGGACTAATGAGCAGTTCTTC,CASSILEGGTNEQFF
TRBJ2-3,NA,TRBV4-1,TRBD1,TGCGCCAGCAGCCGACGGAACACTCATACCACCGGGACAGGGCAACGCACAGATACGCAGTATTTT,CASSRRNTHTTGTGQRTDTQYF
TRBJ2-2,NA,TRBV7-6,NA,TGTGCCAGCAGCTTAGCCTCCAGAACCGGGGAGCTGTTTTTT,CASSLASRTGELFF